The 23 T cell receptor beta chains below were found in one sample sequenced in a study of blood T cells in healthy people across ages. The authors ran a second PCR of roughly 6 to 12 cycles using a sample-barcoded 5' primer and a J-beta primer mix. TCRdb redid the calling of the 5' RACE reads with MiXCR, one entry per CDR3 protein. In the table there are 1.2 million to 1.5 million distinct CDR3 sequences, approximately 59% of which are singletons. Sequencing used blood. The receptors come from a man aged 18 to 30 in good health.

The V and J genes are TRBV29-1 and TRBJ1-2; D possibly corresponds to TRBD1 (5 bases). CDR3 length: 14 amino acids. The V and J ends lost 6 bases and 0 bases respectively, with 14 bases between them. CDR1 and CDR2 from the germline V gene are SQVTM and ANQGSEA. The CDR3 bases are TGCAGCGTCCCCGCAGGGTCAACTAACTATGGCTACACCTTC. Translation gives CSVPAGSTNYGYTF.

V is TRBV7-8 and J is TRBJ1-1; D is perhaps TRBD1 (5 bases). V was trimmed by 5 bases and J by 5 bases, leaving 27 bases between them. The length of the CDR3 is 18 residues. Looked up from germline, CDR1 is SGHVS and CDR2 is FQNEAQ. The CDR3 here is CASSGVGLRAGVGTEAFF. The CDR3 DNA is TGTGCCAGCAGCGGCGTGGGGCTCAGGGCGGGGGTCGGGACTGAAGCTTTCTTT.

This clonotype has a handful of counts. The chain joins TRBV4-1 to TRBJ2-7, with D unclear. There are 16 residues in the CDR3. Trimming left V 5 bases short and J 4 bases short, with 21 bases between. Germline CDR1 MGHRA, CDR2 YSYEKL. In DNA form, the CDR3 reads TGCGCCAGCAGCTCACTCGGACCGCCGGCTGGATACGAGCAGTACTTC. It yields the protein CASSSLGPPAGYEQYF.

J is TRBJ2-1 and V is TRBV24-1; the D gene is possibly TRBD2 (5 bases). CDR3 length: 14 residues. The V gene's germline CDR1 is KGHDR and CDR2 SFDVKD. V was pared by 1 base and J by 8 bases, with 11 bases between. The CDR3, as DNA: TGTGCCACCAGTGATTTAATAGGGAGCCATGAGCAGTTCTTC. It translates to CATSDLIGSHEQFF.

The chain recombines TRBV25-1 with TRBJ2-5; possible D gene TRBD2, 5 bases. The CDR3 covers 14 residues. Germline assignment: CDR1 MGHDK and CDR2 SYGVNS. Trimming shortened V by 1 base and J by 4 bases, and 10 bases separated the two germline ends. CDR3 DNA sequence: TGTGCCAGCAGTGAATTTAAGGGAGCAGAGACCCAGTACTTC. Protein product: CASSEFKGAETQYF.

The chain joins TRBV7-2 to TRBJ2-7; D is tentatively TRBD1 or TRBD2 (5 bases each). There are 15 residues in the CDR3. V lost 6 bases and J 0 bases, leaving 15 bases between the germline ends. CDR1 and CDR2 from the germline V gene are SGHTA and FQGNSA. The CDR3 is CASRLLGRDSYEQYF. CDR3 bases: TGTGCCAGCAGACTGCTGGGACGGGACTCCTACGAGCAGTACTTC.

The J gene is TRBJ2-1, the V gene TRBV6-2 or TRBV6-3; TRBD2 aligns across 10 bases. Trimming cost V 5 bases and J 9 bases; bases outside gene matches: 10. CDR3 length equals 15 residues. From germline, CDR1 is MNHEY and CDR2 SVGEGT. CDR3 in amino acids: CASSHGTSDRGEQFF. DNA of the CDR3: TGTGCCAGCAGTCACGGGACTAGCGATAGGGGTGAGCAGTTCTTC.

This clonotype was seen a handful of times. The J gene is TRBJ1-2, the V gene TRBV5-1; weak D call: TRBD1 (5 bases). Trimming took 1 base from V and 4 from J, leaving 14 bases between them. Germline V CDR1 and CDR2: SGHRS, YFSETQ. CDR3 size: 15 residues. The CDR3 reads CASSLIPTDTYGYTF. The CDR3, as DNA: TGCGCCAGCAGCTTGATCCCGACAGACACCTATGGCTACACCTTC.

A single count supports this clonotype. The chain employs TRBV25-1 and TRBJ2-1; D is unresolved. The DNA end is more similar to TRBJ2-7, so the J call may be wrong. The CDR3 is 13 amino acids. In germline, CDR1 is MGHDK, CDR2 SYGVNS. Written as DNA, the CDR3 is TGTGCCAGCAGTTTCAGGTCCTACAATGAGCAGTACTTC. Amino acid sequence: CASSFRSYNEQYF.

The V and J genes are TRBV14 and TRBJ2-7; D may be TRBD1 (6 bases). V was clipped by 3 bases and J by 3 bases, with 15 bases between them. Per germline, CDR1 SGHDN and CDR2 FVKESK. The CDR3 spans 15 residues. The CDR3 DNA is TGTGCCAGCAGCCATACCCACAGGGTCGGCTACGAGCAGTACTTC. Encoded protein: CASSHTHRVGYEQYF.

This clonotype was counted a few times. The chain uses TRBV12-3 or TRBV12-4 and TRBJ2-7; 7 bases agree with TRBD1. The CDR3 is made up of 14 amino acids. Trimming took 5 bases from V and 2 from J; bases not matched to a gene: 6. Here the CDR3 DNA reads TGTGCCAGCAGTCGACAGGGCACCACCTACGAGCAGTACTTC. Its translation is CASSRQGTTYEQYF.

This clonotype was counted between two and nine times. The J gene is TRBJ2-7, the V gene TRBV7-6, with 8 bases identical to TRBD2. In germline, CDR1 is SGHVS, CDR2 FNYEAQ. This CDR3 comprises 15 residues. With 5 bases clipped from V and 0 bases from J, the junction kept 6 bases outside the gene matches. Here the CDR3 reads CASSPSGGNSYEQYF. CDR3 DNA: TGTGCCAGCAGCCCGAGCGGGGGTAACTCCTACGAGCAGTACTTC.

CDR3 loop: CSAPPQRSTDTQYF. Written as DNA, the CDR3 is TGCAGTGCCCCCCCGCAGCGGAGCACAGATACGCAGTATTTT. The chain combines TRBV20-1 with TRBJ2-3, with a weak D call TRBD2 (5 bases). Germline V gene lookup returns CDR1 DFQATT and CDR2 SNEGSKA (reference sequence). The CDR3 runs 14 residues. The ends were cut back, 6 bases at V and 0 bases at J, with 13 bases in the middle.

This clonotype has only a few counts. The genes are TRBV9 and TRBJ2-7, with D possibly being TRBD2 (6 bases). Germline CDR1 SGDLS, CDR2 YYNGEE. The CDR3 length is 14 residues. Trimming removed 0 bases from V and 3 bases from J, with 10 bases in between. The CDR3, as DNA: TGTGCCAGCAGCGTAGCCGGGAGTCTCTACGAGCAGTACTTC. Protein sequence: CASSVAGSLYEQYF. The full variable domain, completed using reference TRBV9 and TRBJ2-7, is DSGVTQTPKHLITATGQRVTLRCSPRSGDLSVYWYQQSLDQGLQFLIQYYNGEERAKGNILERFSAQQFPDLHSELNLSSLELGDSALYFCASSVAGSLYEQYFGPGTRLTVT.

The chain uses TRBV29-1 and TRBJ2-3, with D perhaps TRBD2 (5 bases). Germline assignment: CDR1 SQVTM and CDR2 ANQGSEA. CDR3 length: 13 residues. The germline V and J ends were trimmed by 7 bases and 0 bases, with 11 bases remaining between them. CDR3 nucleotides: TGCAGCGCCCGGCCGGGGAGCACAGATACGCAGTATTTT. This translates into CSARPGSTDTQYF.

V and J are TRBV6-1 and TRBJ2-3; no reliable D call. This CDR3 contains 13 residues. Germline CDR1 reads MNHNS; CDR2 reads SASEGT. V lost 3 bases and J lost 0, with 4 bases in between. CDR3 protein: CASSEVSTDTQYF. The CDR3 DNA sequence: TGTGCCAGCAGTGAGGTCAGCACAGATACGCAGTATTTT.

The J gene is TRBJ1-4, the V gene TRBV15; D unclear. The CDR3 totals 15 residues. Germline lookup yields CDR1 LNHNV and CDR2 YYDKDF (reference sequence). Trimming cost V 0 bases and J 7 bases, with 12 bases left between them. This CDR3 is CATSRDAGRAEKLFF. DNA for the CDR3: TGTGCCACCAGCAGAGATGCGGGAAGAGCTGAAAAACTGTTTTTT.

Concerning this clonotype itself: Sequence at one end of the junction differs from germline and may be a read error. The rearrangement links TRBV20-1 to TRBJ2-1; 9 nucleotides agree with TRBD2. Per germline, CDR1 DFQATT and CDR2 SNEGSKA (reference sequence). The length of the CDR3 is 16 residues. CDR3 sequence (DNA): TGCAGTGCTAATAACGTACTAGCGGGCCTCCTCAATGGGCAGTTCTTC. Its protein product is CSANNVLAGLLNGQFF.

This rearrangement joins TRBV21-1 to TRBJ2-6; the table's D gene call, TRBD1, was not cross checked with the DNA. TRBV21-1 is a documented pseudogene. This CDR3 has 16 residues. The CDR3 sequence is CASSKGGLSGANVLTF. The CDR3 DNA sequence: TGTGCCAGCAGCAAAGGGGGCCTCTCTGGGGCCAACGTCCTGACTTTC.

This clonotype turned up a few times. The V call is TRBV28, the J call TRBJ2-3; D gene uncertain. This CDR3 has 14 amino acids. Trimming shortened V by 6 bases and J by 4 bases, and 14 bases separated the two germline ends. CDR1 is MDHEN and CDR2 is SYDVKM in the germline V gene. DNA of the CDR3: TGTGCCAGCAGCCTCCCGCGGCGCGCAGATACGCAGTATTTT. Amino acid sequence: CASSLPRRADTQYF.

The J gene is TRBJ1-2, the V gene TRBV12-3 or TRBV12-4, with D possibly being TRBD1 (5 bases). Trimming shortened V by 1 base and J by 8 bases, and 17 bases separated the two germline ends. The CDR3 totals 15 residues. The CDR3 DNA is TGTGCCAGCAGTTTAGAAAACCGTAGGGGCGGAGGCTACACCTTC. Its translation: CASSLENRRGGGYTF.

CDR3 sequence reads: CASGYSGTGGGETQYF. The CDR3 region has the DNA TGTGCTAGTGGTTACTCCGGGACAGGGGGCGGAGAGACCCAGTACTTC. This chain joins TRBV12-5 and TRBJ2-5; 12 positions agree with TRBD1. The CDR3 length is 16 residues. V trimming: 4 bases; J trimming: 4 bases; junction bases outside the gene matches: 7. Germline lookup yields CDR1 LGHNT and CDR2 FRNRAP.

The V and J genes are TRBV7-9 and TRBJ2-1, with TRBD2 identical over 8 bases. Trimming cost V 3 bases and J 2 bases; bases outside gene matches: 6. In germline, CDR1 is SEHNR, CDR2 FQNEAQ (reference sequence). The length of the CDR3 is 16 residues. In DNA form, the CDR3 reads TGTGCCAGCAGCTTGTCCCTAGCGGGCACCTACAATGAGCAGTTCTTC. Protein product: CASSLSLAGTYNEQFF.